This T cell receptor (beta chain) was observed in a study of chemoradiotherapy in HPV16-positive cancers. This clone appeared once. What it binds is not known. Measured with immunoSEQ multiplex PCR; TCRdb has only the in-frame clones, and not every one. The table includes some 24,000 clones, around 94% detected once. Study observations and caveats: The functional HPV-specific definition rests on just a couple of HPV16-positive patients. During treatment, candidate HPV-specific clones and E7-related motifs expanded in tumor.

Samples were taken several times over chemoradiotherapy. This CDR3 is built from 14 residues. The ends were cut back, 4 bases at V and 7 bases at J, with 16 bases in the middle. Germline V gives CDR1 MDHEN, CDR2 SYDVKM. Sample acquisition took place from a patient who underwent chemoradiotherapy. The chain recombines TRBV28 with TRBJ1-2; no firm D call. This receptor was obtained from a human donor with HPV-associated anogenital cancer. The CDR3 sequence is CASSSPQTWGGYTF. The CDR3 DNA reads TGTGCCAGCAGTTCCCCCCAAACGTGGGGTGGCTACACCTTC.